A selection of T cell receptor beta chains follows, all from one sample in a study of human T cells and chemical hapten exposure. TCRdb redid the calling of the RACE reads with MiXCR, one entry per CDR3 protein. The data show fewer than 85,000 distinct CDR3 sequences, with around 9.4% seen just once and 1.7% held by the top ten. The sequenced sample was whole blood. These receptors all stem from a female donor in good health. Some clones in this sample may be carry-over from other donors' samples. The CDR3 runs from the conserved cysteine through the conserved F or W. Expanded clones get a size class; other rows say once, few or many, or leave the size out.

few,TRBV6-6,CASHSGTGGFNQPQHF
many,TRBV27,CASSLQLQRGWQNNEQFF
few,TRBV10-3,CAISEAEGTGDTQYF
few,TRBV18,CASSPGRGYEQFF
few,TRBV2,CASSGDRRAEAFF
NA,TRBV7-9,CAAEGKYANEQFF
few,TRBV3-1,CASSQGRGLSNEKLFF
NA,TRBV12-3/TRBV12-4,CASSLNFLEQYF
NA,TRBV7-6,CASSHPGAQQFF
NA,TRBV12-3/TRBV12-4,CASSFLRGDYNEQFF
NA,TRBV5-1,CASSGGAIADTQYF
few,TRBV12-3/TRBV12-4,CASSWTGRTGTEAFF
NA,TRBV12-5,CASGLVLTAEWGAGSEETQYF
many,TRBV10-3,CAISESGVFYNSPLHF
many,TRBV29-1,CSAHPGQGTEAFF
few,TRBV10-3,CAISGISGGTTDTQYF
few,TRBV7-6,CASSPSPGASRYEQYF
few,TRBV10-3,CAISVGPPPDTQYF
few,TRBV7-6,CASSPTLLFSYNEQFF
NA,TRBV20-1,CSPEPLIGLSPLHF
many,TRBV4-3,CASSQDPRAASNEKLFF
many,TRBV10-3,CAISPGGAGVLAKNIQYF
NA,TRBV9,CASSASYGETQYF
many,TRBV24-1,CATGVRASVPTGELFF
many,TRBV20-1,CSARVLGLVQDTQYF
many,TRBV5-5,CASSPRTGVGVTGELFF
many,TRBV27,CASSLYPSTETQYF
many,TRBV6-5,CASSRGSGTNTGELFF
NA,TRBV12-3/TRBV12-4,CASSLSGGAWNEQFF
few,TRBV27,CASSPLLGTGVTEAFF
many,TRBV9,CASSVNLVSSYNEQFF
few,TRBV7-2,CASSLVSPNIQYF
NA,TRBV4-3,CASSHRTTGGAEQFF
few,TRBV6-2/TRBV6-3,CATHSGDASEDTQYF
many,TRBV5-1,CASSLPSGASTDTQYF
many,TRBV9,CASSVATGLVDTQYF
few,TRBV6-2/TRBV6-3,CASRGLAGANEQFF
many,TRBV10-3,CAISEPRTPGNTIYF